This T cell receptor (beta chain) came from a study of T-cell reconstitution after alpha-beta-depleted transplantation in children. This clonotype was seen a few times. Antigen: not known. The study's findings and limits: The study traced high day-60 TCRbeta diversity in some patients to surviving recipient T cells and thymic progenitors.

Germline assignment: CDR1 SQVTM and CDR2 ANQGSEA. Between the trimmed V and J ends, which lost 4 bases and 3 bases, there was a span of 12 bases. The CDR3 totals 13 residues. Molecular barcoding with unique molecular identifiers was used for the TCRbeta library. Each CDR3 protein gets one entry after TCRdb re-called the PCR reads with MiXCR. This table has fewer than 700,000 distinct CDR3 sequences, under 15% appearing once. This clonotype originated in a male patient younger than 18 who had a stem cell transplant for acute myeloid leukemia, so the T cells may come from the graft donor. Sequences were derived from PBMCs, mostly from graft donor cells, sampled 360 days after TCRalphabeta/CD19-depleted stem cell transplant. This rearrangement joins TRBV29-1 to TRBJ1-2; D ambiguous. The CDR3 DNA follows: TGCAGCGTTGGATTCCGCAGTGACTATGGCTACACCTTC. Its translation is CSVGFRSDYGYTF. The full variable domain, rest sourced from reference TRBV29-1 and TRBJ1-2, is SAVISQKPSRDICQRGTSLTIQCQVDSQVTMMFWYRQQPGQSLTLIATANQGSEATYESGFVIDKFPISRPNLTFSTLTVSNMSPEDSSIYLCSVGFRSDYGYTFGSGTRLTVV.